Listed below are T cell receptor beta chains from one sample, sequenced in a study of tumor and adjacent non-tumor tissue in lung cancer. A single record per CDR3 protein comes from TCRdb applying MiXCR to the multiplex PCR reads. The profile covers approximately 76,000 distinct CDR3 sequences, with around two thirds appearing a single time and roughly 13% taken by the ten largest. Sequencing was done on a sample of lung tumor tissue. Receptor source: a woman in her 70s with non-small cell lung cancer. Each CDR3 is given with its conserved first and last residue. Each record gives: J gene, clone size, V gene, D gene, CDR3 DNA, CDR3 protein. D genes are given only for firm matches. A row's size may be missing; if present it is once, few, many or a size class.

TRBJ2-1 | - | TRBV20-1 | - | TGCAGTGCTAGAGATCATCACAGCCTAAATGAACAGTTCTTC | CSARDHHSLNEQFF
TRBJ2-7 | few | TRBV5-1 | TRBD1 | TGCGCCAGCAGCACGGGACAGGTTAGGGTCTACGAGCAGTACTTC | CASSTGQVRVYEQYF
TRBJ1-5 | - | TRBV10-2 | TRBD1 | TGCGCCAGCAGTGGTGGGAGGACAGGGTATCAGCACCAGCATTTT | CASSGGRTGYQHQHF
TRBJ2-1 | - | TRBV11-3 | - | TGTGCCAGGAGCCGCGGACAAACTCTCGGCAATGAGCAGTTCTTC | CARSRGQTLGNEQFF
TRBJ1-5 | few | TRBV12-3/TRBV12-4 | - | TGTGCCAGCAGTTCATCAGGGCCCCCCAACCAGCCCCAGCATTTT | CASSSSGPPNQPQHF
TRBJ2-3 | once | TRBV20-1 | - | TGCAGTCCTAGGGGCAGGGCTGGACCCACAGATACGCAGTATTTT | CSPRGRAGPTDTQYF
TRBJ2-6 | - | TRBV28 | - | TGTGTCAGCAGATTGAACCGGGCCGAGGTGGGAGTCTCTGGGGCCAACGTCCTGACTTTC | CVSRLNRAEVGVSGANVLTF
TRBJ2-1 | - | TRBV5-4 | TRBD2 | TGTGCCAGGAGGGGACTAGCGGGAGTGCCGGTGTTCTTC | CARRGLAGVPVFF
TRBJ2-5 | many | TRBV29-1 | TRBD2 | TGCAGCGTTCTAGCGGGAGGGGGAGAGACCCAGTACTTC | CSVLAGGGETQYF
TRBJ1-1 | many | TRBV5-1 | TRBD1 | TGCGCCAGCAGCTTCGCAGGGGGCTCGAACACTGAAGCTTTCTTT | CASSFAGGSNTEAFF
TRBJ2-2 | many | TRBV28 | TRBD2 | TGTGCCAGCAGACCAACTAGCGGGAGTACCGGGGAGCTGTTTTTT | CASRPTSGSTGELFF
TRBJ2-5 | - | TRBV4-2 | - | TGTGCCAGCAGCCGAGATGTTATCCTAGCACAGTACCAAGAGACCCAGTATTTC | CASSRDVILAQYQETQYF
TRBJ2-7 | - | TRBV7-9 | - | TGTGCCAGCAGCCCAGGGGTGAAGTCGTACGAGCAGTACTTC | CASSPGVKSYEQYF
TRBJ2-7 | - | TRBV6-5 | - | TGTGCGAGCAGCCCCCCAGGGCCAGACTGCGAGCGGTACTTC | CASSPPGPDCERYF
TRBJ2-4 | - | TRBV28 | TRBD2 | TGTGCCAGCAGTTCACCCGGGGCTAGCGGGAACATTCAGTACTTT | CASSSPGASGNIQYF
TRBJ1-1 | - | TRBV4-1 | - | TGCGCTAGCAGCCAAGGGGGAGAAGCATTCTTT | CASSQGGEAFF
TRBJ2-1 | - | TRBV11-1 | - | TGTGCTAGCAGCTTACCCCCAGCGGGCCTGTACAATGAGCAGTTCTTC | CASSLPPAGLYNEQFF
TRBJ2-7 | - | TRBV6-5 | TRBD2 | TGTGCTAGCTGTTACTCGGCTAGCGGGAGGACAGACGAGCAGTACTTC | CASCYSASGRTDEQYF
TRBJ2-5 | many | TRBV24-1 | TRBD2 | TGTGCCACCAGTGACGCCGGGACTAGCGGGAGAGAGACCCAGTACTTC | CATSDAGTSGRETQYF
TRBJ2-2 | - | TRBV19 | TRBD2 | TGTGCCAGTACGGAAACTAGCGGGAACACCGGGGAGCTGTTTTTT | CASTETSGNTGELFF
TRBJ2-5 | - | TRBV4-1 | - | TGCGCGAGCAGCCAAGATCTCCAGGGGGTAACAGGGAGGGCGGAGACCCAGTACTTC | CASSQDLQGVTGRAETQYF
TRBJ2-1 | - | TRBV6-1 | - | TGTGCCAACAGTGACCCCAGGGAAAATGAGAAGTTCTTC | CANSDPRENEKFF
TRBJ2-7 | many | TRBV11-2 | - | TGTGCCAGCAGCTTGGGCAGAAACTACGAGCAGTACTTC | CASSLGRNYEQYF
TRBJ1-2 | - | TRBV5-1 | - | TGCACCAGCAGCCCGACAGCGAGCTATGGCTACACCTTC | CTSSPTASYGYTF
TRBJ1-2 | - | TRBV5-1 | TRBD1 | TGCGCCGGCAGCCGGGACAGGATTAACTATGGCTACACCTTC | CAGSRDRINYGYTF
TRBJ1-2 | - | TRBV11-2 | TRBD1 | TGTATCAGCAGTTCGACAGGGGTTTCTGGCTACACCTTC | CISSSTGVSGYTF
TRBJ2-1 | many | TRBV5-1 | - | TGCGCCAGCAGCTTGGGGTTCTCCGGCTCCTACAATGAGCAGTTCTTC | CASSLGFSGSYNEQFF
TRBJ2-2 | - | TRBV6-1 | TRBD2 | TGTGCCAGCGGTGAAATGGCGGGAGGGGTATCTAGGGAGCTGTTTTTT | CASGEMAGGVSRELFF
TRBJ2-7 | - | TRBV12-3/TRBV12-4 | TRBD1 | TGTGCCAACAGTCCCCGGGACAGGGGACACGAGCAGTACTTC | CANSPRDRGHEQYF
TRBJ2-2 | - | TRBV6-6 | - | TGTGCCGGCAGTTACGTGACAGAGAACACCGGGGTGCTGTTTTTT | CAGSYVTENTGVLFF
TRBJ2-7 | many | TRBV12-3/TRBV12-4 | TRBD2 | TGTGCCAGCAGCTCTAGCGGGAGGGGAACCTACGAGCAGTACTTC | CASSSSGRGTYEQYF
TRBJ2-1 | many | TRBV5-1 | - | TGCGCCAGCAGCTTGGGGACGGATTCCTACAATGAGCAGTTCTTC | CASSLGTDSYNEQFF